Following are 10 T cell receptor beta chains from one sample sequenced in a study of spatial heterogeneity in lung cancer. TCRdb independently ran MiXCR on the 5' RACE reads; one entry per CDR3 protein. Among roughly 39,000 distinct CDR3 sequences listed, approximately 6.8% were seen once. Specified time point: sample taken at primary tumor resection. Whole RNA came from tumor, nontumor lung or frozen PBMC and was sequenced without being sorted. The source material was PBMCs, sampled at surgery. Receptor source: a female donor with early-stage non-small cell lung cancer.

The rearrangement uses TRBV12-3 or TRBV12-4 and TRBJ2-1, with 11 nucleotides matching TRBD2. The CDR3 length is 18 residues. V lost 10 bases and J lost 7; bases outside the gene matches: 21. The CDR3, as DNA: TGTGCCACCGTCCCATCTAGCGGGGGGCGGAAGGGGGAAAATGAGCAGTTCTTC. This sequence encodes CATVPSSGGRKGENEQFF.

This clonotype was observed many times. The V gene is TRBV21-1, the J gene TRBJ2-1; no check of the table's D call, TRBD1, against the DNA was made. TRBV21-1 corresponds to a pseudogene. This CDR3 is built from 13 residues. The CDR3 sequence: CASSNRDDNEQFF. CDR3 DNA: TGTGCCAGCAGCAACCGGGACGACAATGAGCAGTTCTTC.

This clonotype was counted a few times. J is TRBJ1-1 and V is TRBV5-6, with D maybe TRBD1 (6 bases). Germline V CDR1 and CDR2: SGHDT, YYEEEE. The CDR3 loop spans 15 amino acids. The germline V and J ends were trimmed by 4 bases and 4 bases, with 17 bases remaining between them. CDR3 sequence reads: CASSHRQARGTEAFF. The CDR3 DNA follows: TGTGCCAGCAGCCACAGACAGGCGCGGGGCACTGAAGCTTTCTTT.

V gene TRBV12-3 or TRBV12-4 combines with J gene TRBJ2-7; 11 bases are shared with TRBD2. Unmatched junction bases numbered 6, after V lost 1 base and J lost 4 bases. This CDR3 has 16 amino acids. The CDR3 DNA reads TGTGCCAGCAGTTTAGGACCGGGACTAGCGGATTACGAGCAGTACTTC. Encoded protein: CASSLGPGLADYEQYF.

This clonotype has at least ten counts. J is TRBJ1-2 and V is TRBV14; possibly TRBD1 for D (6 bases). This CDR3 has 16 amino acids. With 5 bases removed from V and 5 bases from J, the gap between germline ends came to 21 bases. The germline V gene encodes CDR1 SGHDN and CDR2 FVKESK. CDR3 in amino acids: CASSYSGGLGSYGYTF. The CDR3 nucleotides are TGTGCCAGCAGCTATAGCGGGGGCCTTGGATCGTATGGCTACACCTTC.

This clonotype was recorded many times. The rearrangement links TRBV5-8 to TRBJ2-3; D may correspond to TRBD1 or TRBD2 (5 bases each). V gave up 2 bases and J gave up 1 base, with 11 bases separating them. The CDR3 sequence is 15 residues long. Germline V CDR1 and CDR2: SGHTS, YDEGEE. CDR3 in DNA: TGTGCCAGCAGCTTTACCGGGGACCGCACAGATACGCAGTATTTT. This gives the protein CASSFTGDRTDTQYF.

This sequence joins TRBV7-9 and TRBJ1-2, with 7 bases lining up with TRBD1. V was pared by 7 bases and J by 3 bases, with 8 bases of the junction left unmatched. The CDR3 has 14 amino acids. CDR1 and CDR2 (germline): SEHNR, FQNEAQ (reference sequence). CDR3: CASTQTGVDYGYTF. The CDR3 coding sequence is TGTGCCAGCACCCAAACAGGGGTTGACTATGGCTACACCTTC.

J is TRBJ1-1 and V is TRBV10-2; D unclear. The CDR3 totals 13 residues. Trimming removed 2 bases from V and 1 base from J, with 5 bases in between. Germline values: CDR1 WSHSY, CDR2 SAAADI. CDR3 amino acids: CASSEVWNTEAFF. Written as DNA, the CDR3 is TGCGCCAGCAGTGAGGTATGGAACACTGAAGCTTTCTTT.

J is TRBJ2-1 and V is TRBV7-9; TRBD1 might be the D (6 bases). Germline CDR1 reads SEHNR; CDR2 reads FQNEAQ (reference sequence). The CDR3 covers 12 residues. V lost 4 bases and J 10 bases, leaving 11 bases between the germline ends. The chain's CDR3 is CASSSQGWEQFF. The CDR3 coding sequence is TGTGCCAGCAGCTCACAGGGTTGGGAGCAGTTCTTC.

This clonotype was counted at least ten times. The rearrangement joins TRBV27 to TRBJ1-1; D may be TRBD1 (5 bases). V lost 4 bases to trimming and J lost 7 bases, with 13 bases between them. From germline, CDR1 is MNHEY and CDR2 SMNVEV (reference sequence). CDR3 length equals 13 residues. In DNA form, the CDR3 reads TGTGCCAGCAGTTCCTACAGGTTAGGTGAAGCTTTCTTT. Translating gives CASSSYRLGEAFF.